This TCR beta chain was documented in a study of blood T cell repertoires in COVID-19. Study summary: T cells, B-cell-depleted T cells, or PBMCs supplied cDNA or gDNA.

The table came from immunoSEQ multiplex PCR; TCRdb's copy has only in-frame clones and leaves some out. The sample holds roughly 200,000 clones, 89% seen once. The V gene's germline CDR1 is SGHRS and CDR2 YFSETQ. The CDR3 consists of 14 residues. Trimming took 0 bases from V and 9 from J, leaving 13 bases between them. The sample taken for sequencing was peripheral blood. The sequence came from a middle-aged man with acute or convalescent COVID-19. The gene calls are TRBV5-1 and TRBJ2-1; TRBD2 might be the D (6 bases). The CDR3 here is CASSLDTSFSEQFF. The CDR3 DNA follows: TGCGCCAGCAGCTTGGATACTAGCTTCAGTGAGCAGTTCTTC.